These 15 T cell receptor beta chains came from one sample sequenced in a study of technical replicates of blood from several donors. Measured with immunoSEQ multiplex PCR; TCRdb has only the in-frame clones, and not every one. The data contain more than 80,000 clones, 96% of them singletons. The material sequenced was T cells isolated from PBMCs. The receptors here all came from a human donor in good health.

The gene calls are TRBV7-9 and TRBJ1-1; possibly TRBD1 for D (5 bases). With 4 bases removed from V and 11 bases from J, the gap between germline ends came to 14 bases. The CDR3 sequence is 12 residues long. The germline V gene has CDR1 SEHNR and CDR2 FQNEAQ (reference sequence). The CDR3 DNA reads as TGTGCCAGCAGCTATCAATGGGAGGGGGCTTTCTTT. This encodes CASSYQWEGAFF.

The chain is built from TRBV7-2 and TRBJ2-7; 8 nucleotides line up with TRBD2. The CDR3 has 14 amino acids. V trimming: 3 bases; J trimming: 4 bases; junction bases outside the gene matches: 5. CDR1 SGHTA and CDR2 FQGNSA come from the germline V gene. The CDR3 DNA reads as TGTGCCAGCAGCTTTCCGGCGGGAGGTTACGAGCAGTACTTC. It translates to CASSFPAGGYEQYF.

The chain carries TRBV5-1 and TRBJ1-3; the match to TRBD1 covers 12 bases. The V segment lost 3 bases and the J segment 2 bases; nucleotides outside the gene matches: 6. Germline CDR1 and CDR2: SGHRS and YFSETQ. This CDR3 comprises 17 residues. CDR3 DNA sequence: TGCGCCAGCAGCTCAGGGACAGGGGGCGCGACTGGAAACACCATATATTTT. It codes for CASSSGTGGATGNTIYF.

The chain recombines TRBV30 with TRBJ2-7; a possible D gene is TRBD1 (6 bases). V was pared by 3 bases and J by 6 bases, with 15 bases between. Germline V gene sequence: CDR1 GTSNPN, CDR2 SVGIG (reference sequence). This CDR3 is 13 amino acids long. Written as DNA, the CDR3 is TGTGCCTGGAGCGATACAGGGTATAGCGAGCAGTACTTC. It codes for CAWSDTGYSEQYF.

The rearrangement uses TRBV5-4 and TRBJ2-1, with TRBD2 identical over 7 bases. The junction had 9 bases not matched to a gene; V was cut back by 4 bases and J by 2 bases. The V gene's germline CDR1 is SGHNT and CDR2 YYREEE (reference sequence). This CDR3 is 16 amino acids long. The CDR3 coding sequence is TGTGCCAGCAGCCCCCCCCAGCGGGACCCCTACAATGAGCAGTTCTTC. This encodes CASSPPQRDPYNEQFF.

This chain connects TRBV18 to TRBJ1-5; D remains unclear. From germline, CDR1 is KGHSH and CDR2 LQKENI. CDR3 length: 17 amino acids. The germline V and J ends were trimmed by 6 bases and 0 bases, with 18 bases remaining between them. CDR3 loop: CASSPMGERYSNQPQHF. CDR3 sequence (DNA): TGTGCCAGCTCCCCTATGGGCGAACGTTATAGCAATCAGCCCCAGCATTTT.

V usage is TRBV19 and J usage is TRBJ2-3; a weak D match, TRBD1 (6 bases). The V and J ends lost 3 bases and 2 bases respectively, with 12 bases between them. This CDR3 has 15 residues. Per the germline V gene, CDR1 is LNHDA and CDR2 is SQIVND (reference sequence). DNA for the CDR3: TGTGCCAGTAGTATGGGGGCAGGCGACACAGATACGCAGTATTTT. It encodes CASSMGAGDTDTQYF.

This sequence joins TRBV10-1 and TRBJ2-7; D may be TRBD1 (6 bases). Trimming left V 2 bases short and J 2 bases short, with 16 bases between. The CDR3 has 16 amino acids. CDR1 and CDR2 (germline): WNHNN, SYGVQD (reference sequence). The CDR3: CASSEPPGQRTYEQYF. The CDR3 DNA reads TGCGCCAGCAGTGAGCCCCCCGGACAGAGAACCTACGAGCAGTACTTC.

The V and J genes are TRBV19 and TRBJ1-2; D perhaps matches TRBD1 (6 bases). Germline-derived CDR1 and CDR2 are LNHDA and SQIVND (reference sequence). V lost 3 bases and J 4 bases, leaving 15 bases between the germline ends. This CDR3 is 15 amino acids long. For the CDR3, the DNA is TGTGCCAGTAGTATCTCAGCACAGGGAAGCTATGGCTACACCTTC. It encodes CASSISAQGSYGYTF.

The gene calls are TRBV9 and TRBJ2-3, with 9 nucleotides matching TRBD2. The V gene's germline CDR1 is SGDLS and CDR2 YYNGEE. This CDR3 has 16 residues. With 4 bases clipped from V and 2 bases from J, the junction kept 8 bases outside the gene matches. CDR3: CASSPEAGGFTDTQYF. The DNA of the CDR3 is TGTGCCAGCAGCCCAGAAGCGGGAGGATTCACAGATACGCAGTATTTT. Supplemented by reference TRBV9 and TRBJ2-3, the full variable domain reads DSGVTQTPKHLITATGQRVTLRCSPRSGDLSVYWYQQSLDQGLQFLIQYYNGEERAKGNILERFSAQQFPDLHSELNLSSLELGDSALYFCASSPEAGGFTDTQYFGPGTRLTVL.

This chain links TRBV19 with TRBJ2-1; D unresolved. The CDR3 runs 14 residues. V lost 1 base, J lost 9 bases, and 13 bases lay in between. Germline CDR1 reads LNHDA; CDR2 reads SQIVND (reference sequence). The CDR3, as DNA: TGTGCCAGTAGTATAGCAGGTCCGTCAGGTGAGCAGTTCTTC. Protein sequence: CASSIAGPSGEQFF.

The CDR3 protein is CASSFSAAGNTGELFF. In nucleotides, the CDR3 is TGCGCCAGCAGCTTTAGCGCAGCGGGGAACACCGGGGAGCTGTTTTTT. The chain recombines TRBV5-1 with TRBJ2-2; tentative D call: TRBD2 (6 bases). V was clipped by 2 bases and J by 1 base, with 12 bases between them. The CDR3 sequence is 16 residues long. CDR1 is SGHRS, CDR2 YFSETQ, per germline.

This sequence joins TRBV7-2 and TRBJ2-1; tentatively, D is TRBD2 (6 bases). V was cut by 4 bases and J by 4 bases, with 14 bases left in between. Per the germline V gene, CDR1 is SGHTA and CDR2 is FQGNSA. The CDR3 contains 15 residues. As DNA, the CDR3 is TGTGCCAGCAGCTCCTTCGGGACTGGTTACAATGAGCAGTTCTTC. Translating gives CASSSFGTGYNEQFF.

This clone was detected only once. The CDR3 DNA reads TGCGCCAGCAATACGGGACTTCTCCAAGAGACCCAGTACTTC. This sequence encodes CASNTGLLQETQYF. This chain connects TRBV5-1 to TRBJ2-5; D is possibly TRBD2 (6 bases). Germline lookup yields CDR1 SGHRS and CDR2 YFSETQ. V was clipped by 6 bases and J by 1 base, with 13 bases between them. This CDR3 contains 14 residues. Combining the CDR3 with reference TRBV5-1 and TRBJ2-5 gives the whole variable domain KAGVTQTPRYLIKTRGQQVTLSCSPISGHRSVSWYQQTPGQGLQFLFEYFSETQRNKGNFPGRFSGRQFSNSRSEMNVSTLELGDSALYLCASNTGLLQETQYFGPGTRLLVL.

The chain recombines TRBV29-1 with TRBJ2-7; 7 nucleotides match TRBD1. The CDR3 spans 12 residues. The trim removed 4 bases at V and 6 bases at J, leaving 6 bases unmatched. Germline V gives CDR1 SQVTM, CDR2 ANQGSEA. The CDR3 nucleotides read TGCAGCGTTGCTGAGGGGGCGGGCGAGCAGTACTTC. Protein sequence: CSVAEGAGEQYF.